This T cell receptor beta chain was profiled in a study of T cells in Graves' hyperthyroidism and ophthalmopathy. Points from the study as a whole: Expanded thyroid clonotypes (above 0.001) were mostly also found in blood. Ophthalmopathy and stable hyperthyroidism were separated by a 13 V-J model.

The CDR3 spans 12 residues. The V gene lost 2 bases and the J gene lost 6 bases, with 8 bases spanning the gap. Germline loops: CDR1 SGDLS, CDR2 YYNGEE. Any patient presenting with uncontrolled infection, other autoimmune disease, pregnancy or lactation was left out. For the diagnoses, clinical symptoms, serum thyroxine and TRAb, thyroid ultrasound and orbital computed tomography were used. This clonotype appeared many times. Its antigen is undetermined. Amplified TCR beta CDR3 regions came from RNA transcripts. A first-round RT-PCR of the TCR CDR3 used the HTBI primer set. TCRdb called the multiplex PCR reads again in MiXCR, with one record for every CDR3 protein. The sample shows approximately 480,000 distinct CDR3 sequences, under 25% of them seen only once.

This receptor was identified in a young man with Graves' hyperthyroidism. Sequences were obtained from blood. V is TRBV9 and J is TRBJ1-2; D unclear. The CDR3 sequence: CASSVTGHGYTF. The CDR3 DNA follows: TGTGCCAGCAGCGTTACTGGGCATGGCTACACCTTC.